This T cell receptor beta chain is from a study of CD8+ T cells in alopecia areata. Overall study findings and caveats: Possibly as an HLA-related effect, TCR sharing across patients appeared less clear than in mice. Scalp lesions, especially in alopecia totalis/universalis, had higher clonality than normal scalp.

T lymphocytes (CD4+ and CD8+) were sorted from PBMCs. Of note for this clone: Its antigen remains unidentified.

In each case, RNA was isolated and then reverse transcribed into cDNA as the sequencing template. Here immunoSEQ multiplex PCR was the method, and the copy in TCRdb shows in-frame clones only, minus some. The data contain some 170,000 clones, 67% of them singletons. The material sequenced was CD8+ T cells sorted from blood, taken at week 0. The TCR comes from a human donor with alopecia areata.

CDR3 loop: CALKPGGTEAFF. CDR3 nucleotides: TGTGCCCTAAAACCGGGGGGCACTGAAGCTTTCTTT. This chain uses TRBV30 with TRBJ1-1, with a possible D match to TRBD1 (5 bases). V gave up 8 bases and J gave up 4 bases, with 14 bases separating them. CDR1 is GTSNPN and CDR2 is SVGIG in the germline V gene (reference sequence). The CDR3 consists of 12 residues.